This T cell receptor beta chain was sequenced in a study of blood T cell repertoires in COVID-19. Per germline, CDR1 SGHTA and CDR2 FQGNSA. V was pared by 2 bases and J by 3 bases, with 11 bases between. CDR3 length equals 14 residues. In the authors' methods: Counts of nucleated cells, estimated from reference gene primer amplification, were obtained. Only in-frame clones appear in the TCRdb table, and some are missing; sequencing was by immunoSEQ multiplex PCR. V and J calls and clone size follow that table, whereas D and trimming were derived from the DNA. The table includes approximately 350,000 clones, 89% detected once.

Material: peripheral blood. The chain carries TRBV7-2 and TRBJ2-7, with D maybe TRBD2 (5 bases). The clonotype was recovered from a man in his forties or fifties with acute or convalescent COVID-19. CDR3 loop: CASSLSLASYEQYF. CDR3 DNA: TGTGCCAGCAGCTTAAGTCTAGCCAGCTACGAGCAGTACTTC.